The next 22 T cell receptor beta chains were all read from a single sample in a study of CD8 T cells in ankylosing spondylitis. TCRdb processed the 5' RACE reads anew with MiXCR; each CDR3 protein has one entry. Among approximately 240,000 distinct CDR3 sequences listed, 24% were seen once. Sequencing used blood, either unsorted or a sorted T cell fraction (not recorded which). The receptors shown here come from a male donor with ankylosing spondylitis or in good health (not recorded which).

This clonotype was detected a few times. The chain's CDR3 is CATTGSYEQYF. The CDR3 DNA follows: TGTGCCACAACAGGGTCCTACGAGCAGTACTTC. This chain links TRBV28 with TRBJ2-7; D is perhaps TRBD1 (6 bases). CDR1 and CDR2 from the germline V gene are MDHEN and SYDVKM. The CDR3 runs to 11 residues. Trimming took off 10 bases at V and 1 base at J, with 8 bases between the two ends.

The chain carries TRBV12-3 or TRBV12-4 and TRBJ2-5, with TRBD2 matching 7 bases. The V gene end was trimmed by 11 bases and the J gene end by 1 base; junction bases not matched to a gene: 10. The CDR3 sequence is 14 residues long. In DNA, the CDR3 is TGTGCCGAAAGACTAGCTCAAACCCAAGAGACCCAGTACTTC. It codes for CAERLAQTQETQYF.

V gene TRBV20-1 combines with J gene TRBJ2-7, with 12 bases lining up with TRBD2. The V gene end was trimmed by 3 bases and the J gene end by 1 base; junction bases not matched to a gene: 7. CDR1 is DFQATT and CDR2 is SNEGSKA in the germline V gene (reference sequence). CDR3 size: 16 residues. DNA of the CDR3: TGCAGTGCTAGGCCCCAGCTAGCGGGGGGGTCCTACGAGCAGTACTTC. This encodes CSARPQLAGGSYEQYF.

The sample holds many counts of this clonotype. The chain carries TRBV11-3 and TRBJ2-1, with TRBD2 matching over 9 bases. Germline V lookup: CDR1 SGHNT, CDR2 YENEEA. The V gene end was trimmed by 0 bases and the J gene end by 4 bases; junction bases not matched to a gene: 4. The CDR3 covers 16 residues. The DNA for the CDR3 is TGTGCCAGCAGCTTAGAGGGCGGGGGGGGATACAATGAGCAGTTCTTC. Amino acids: CASSLEGGGGYNEQFF.

This clonotype was seen a handful of times. The chain joins TRBV20-1 to TRBJ1-2; D is uncertain. Germline loops: CDR1 DFQATT, CDR2 SNEGSKA (reference sequence). This CDR3 is 12 amino acids long. Trimming removed 0 bases from V and 4 bases from J, with 6 bases in between. DNA for the CDR3: TGCAGTGCTAGAGAGGGTACCTATGGCTACACCTTC. Its translation: CSAREGTYGYTF.

This clonotype was detected many times. The chain carries TRBV3-1 and TRBJ1-6; D call uncertain. The CDR3 length is 13 residues. Looked up from germline, CDR1 is LGHDT and CDR2 is YNNKEL (reference sequence). The V gene lost 3 bases and the J gene lost 10 bases, with 10 bases spanning the gap. The CDR3 reads CASSQTSRSPLHF. CDR3 coding DNA: TGTGCCAGCAGCCAGACGTCCCGATCACCCCTCCACTTT.

This clonotype has at least ten counts. The chain uses TRBV20-1 and TRBJ1-6; unclear D gene. The germline V gene encodes CDR1 DFQATT and CDR2 SNEGSKA (reference sequence). Trimming left V 4 bases short and J 6 bases short, with 7 bases between. The CDR3 totals 12 residues. The CDR3 bases are TGCAGTGCTACCAGACCTAATTCACCCCTCCACTTT. Translating it yields CSATRPNSPLHF.

This clonotype showed up just a few times. The chain is built from TRBV20-1 and TRBJ2-3, with D possibly matching TRBD2 (5 bases). This CDR3 region has 16 residues. V was shortened by 6 bases and J by 1 base, with 20 bases between the two germline ends. CDR1 and CDR2 from the germline V gene are DFQATT and SNEGSKA (reference sequence). CDR3 nucleotides: TGCAGTGCCATCCGTTTCGCGGGCCGGGGCACAGATACGCAGTATTTT. Its protein product is CSAIRFAGRGTDTQYF.

The genes are TRBV6-5 and TRBJ1-6; D ambiguous. Germline V CDR1 and CDR2: MNHEY, SVGAGI. The CDR3 loop spans 14 amino acids. V was clipped by 4 bases and J by 10 bases, with 14 bases between them. The CDR3 bases are TGTGCCAGCAGTTCCGGGTATCCGGGGTCACCCCTCCACTTT. This translates into CASSSGYPGSPLHF.

V is TRBV20-1 and J is TRBJ2-3; D remains unclear. V lost 4 bases to trimming and J lost 0 bases, with 8 bases between them. This CDR3 has 13 amino acids. Germline CDR1 reads DFQATT; CDR2 reads SNEGSKA (reference sequence). CDR3 DNA sequence: TGCAGTGCTACACCCTCGAGCACAGATACGCAGTATTTT. Protein sequence: CSATPSSTDTQYF.

The chain carries TRBV30 and TRBJ2-1, with D tentatively TRBD1 (5 bases). The length of the CDR3 is 12 residues. Germline-derived CDR1 and CDR2 are GTSNPN and SVGIG (reference sequence). Trimming removed 2 bases at V and 6 bases at J, with 8 bases between. The CDR3 loop reads CAWSRQINEQFF. CDR3 nucleotides: TGTGCCTGGAGTAGACAGATCAATGAGCAGTTCTTC.

This clonotype was observed once. This sequence joins TRBV12-3 or TRBV12-4 and TRBJ2-7, with 7 bases matching TRBD1. Germline trimming cut 3 bases from V and 4 bases from J; bases unmatched to any gene: 3. CDR3 length equals 13 residues. The CDR3: CASSFQGEYEQYF. CDR3 nucleotide sequence: TGTGCCAGCAGTTTTCAGGGGGAGTACGAGCAGTACTTC.

The chain combines TRBV2 with TRBJ2-1; D not resolved. This CDR3 spans 12 amino acids. The V end lost 3 bases, the J end lost 11 bases, and 11 bases lay between the germline ends. The germline CDR1 and CDR2 sequences are SNHLY and FYNNEI. The CDR3 region is CASSEGPIQQFF. The CDR3 DNA sequence: TGTGCCAGCAGTGAGGGCCCCATACAGCAGTTCTTC.

The J gene is TRBJ2-7, the V gene TRBV25-1, with 9 bases aligning to TRBD2. CDR3 length: 15 residues. Unmatched junction bases numbered 6, after V lost 2 bases and J lost 4 bases. Germline assignment: CDR1 MGHDK and CDR2 SYGVNS. This chain's CDR3 is CASSETPSGDYEQYF. Written as DNA, the CDR3 is TGTGCCAGCAGTGAAACTCCTAGCGGGGATTACGAGCAGTACTTC.

The rearrangement links TRBV6-2 or TRBV6-3 to TRBJ2-5; 8 bases match TRBD2. CDR3 size: 16 residues. Per the germline V gene, CDR1 is MNHEY and CDR2 is SVGEGT. V lost 0 bases, J lost 5 bases, and 8 bases stayed unmatched. CDR3 nucleotide sequence: TGTGCCAGCAGTTACTCGAGGACTAGCATGGGGGAGACCCAGTACTTC. It yields the protein CASSYSRTSMGETQYF.

The J gene is TRBJ1-6, the V gene TRBV20-1; a weak D match, TRBD1 (6 bases). The V end was cut by 1 base, the J end by 10 bases, with 17 bases between. From germline, CDR1 is DFQATT and CDR2 SNEGSKA (reference sequence). This CDR3 contains 15 residues. This CDR3 reads CSARVWGALGSPLHF. CDR3 nucleotide sequence: TGCAGTGCTAGAGTTTGGGGGGCCCTTGGGTCACCCCTCCACTTT.

The chain recombines TRBV29-1 with TRBJ2-1, with 14 bases aligning to TRBD2. After removal of 6 bases from V and 10 bases from J, the junction contained 5 bases not matched to a gene. The CDR3 consists of 13 residues. CDR1 is SQVTM, CDR2 ANQGSEA, per germline. CDR3 residues: CSVAGLAGAEQFF. The CDR3, as DNA: TGCAGCGTCGCGGGACTAGCGGGGGCCGAGCAGTTCTTC.

The genes are TRBV3-1 and TRBJ2-4; 8 bases are a match to TRBD1. CDR3 length: 16 amino acids. CDR1 is LGHDT, CDR2 YNNKEL, per germline (reference sequence). The ends lost 1 base at V and 6 bases at J; junction bases unmatched: 8. The CDR3 here is CASSQGPGQATNIQYF. DNA for the CDR3: TGTGCCAGCAGCCAAGGTCCGGGACAGGCGACAAACATTCAGTACTTC. Drawing the rest from reference TRBV3-1 and TRBJ2-4, the complete variable domain is DTAVSQTPKYLVTQMGNDKSIKCEQNLGHDTMYWYKQDSKKFLKIMFSYNNKELIINETVPNRFSPKSPDKAHLNLHINSLELGDSAVYFCASSQGPGQATNIQYFGAGTRLSVL.

This clonotype has a count of ten or more. The J gene is TRBJ1-4, the V gene TRBV20-1; tentative D call: TRBD1 (5 bases). The CDR3 is 13 residues long. Trimming left V 5 bases short and J 4 bases short, with 11 bases between. The germline V gene has CDR1 DFQATT and CDR2 SNEGSKA (reference sequence). The CDR3 region is CSARGDYNEKLFF. For the CDR3, the DNA is TGCAGTGCTCGTGGGGACTATAATGAAAAACTGTTTTTT.

This clonotype was seen many times. The J gene is TRBJ1-3, the V gene TRBV29-1, with D tentatively TRBD1 (5 bases). Germline V gene lookup returns CDR1 SQVTM and CDR2 ANQGSEA. This CDR3 has 11 amino acids. Trimming removed 6 bases at V and 3 bases at J, with 6 bases between. The CDR3 sequence is CSVGRGNTIYF. The CDR3 bases are TGCAGCGTGGGGCGTGGAAACACCATATATTTT. The complete variable domain, with remaining parts taken from reference TRBV29-1 and TRBJ1-3, reads SAVISQKPSRDICQRGTSLTIQCQVDSQVTMMFWYRQQPGQSLTLIATANQGSEATYESGFVIDKFPISRPNLTFSTLTVSNMSPEDSSIYLCSVGRGNTIYFGEGSWLTVV.

This clonotype was detected a few times. This sequence joins TRBV29-1 and TRBJ1-2, with D possibly matching TRBD1 (5 bases). With 5 bases removed from V and 0 bases from J, the gap between germline ends came to 16 bases. Germline lookup yields CDR1 SQVTM and CDR2 ANQGSEA. The CDR3 runs to 15 residues. The CDR3 loop is CSVPAPRGPNYGYTF. CDR3 nucleotide sequence: TGCAGCGTTCCCGCCCCTAGGGGACCTAACTATGGCTACACCTTC.

The chain couples TRBV6-6 to TRBJ2-4; D uncertain. With 9 bases removed from V and 2 bases from J, the gap between germline ends came to 11 bases. The CDR3 covers 13 residues. CDR1 and CDR2 from the germline V gene are MNHNY and SVGAGI (reference sequence). The CDR3 loop reads CASNARSKNIQYF. Here the CDR3 DNA reads TGTGCCAGTAACGCGAGGTCCAAAAACATTCAGTACTTC.